This T cell receptor (beta chain) emerged from a study of circulating and synovial CD4+ cells in juvenile arthritis. Study observations and caveats: These repertoires were less diverse than bulk blood CD4 repertoires. Overlap with synovium rose as more T cells were sequenced. CPL and bulk CD4 samples differed at least tenfold in T cell genomes.

Patients with active juvenile idiopathic arthritis donated these samples. The germline gives CDR1 SEHNR, CDR2 FQNEAQ (reference sequence). The CDR3 is 16 residues long. The ends lost 1 base at V and 5 bases at J; junction bases unmatched: 9. Worth noting for this clone: The target antigen is unknown.

TCRdb's table, derived via immunoSEQ multiplex PCR, lists solely in-frame clones and lacks some. The sample yields 30,000 to 40,000 clones, 90% to 95% seen once. This TCR was sampled from a human donor with juvenile idiopathic arthritis. The sample was CD4+ T cells from blood. The rearrangement uses TRBV7-9 and TRBJ2-7, with 9 bases aligning to TRBD2. The CDR3 DNA reads TGTGCCAGCAGCTTAGTTTTAGCAGCGGGAGGAGACGAGCAGTACTTC. Translated, it gives CASSLVLAAGGDEQYF.